Listed below are T cell receptor beta chains from one sample, sequenced in a study of cytomegalovirus exposure and HLA in healthy donors. The data were produced by immunoSEQ multiplex PCR, yet TCRdb's version contains in-frame clones alone and is incomplete. The profile shows about 200,000 clones, roughly 80% of them singletons. Sequenced material: PBMCs. These TCRs come from a woman aged 18-30 years in good health and CMV-seronegative. Each CDR3 is given with its conserved first and last residue. D genes are given only for firm matches. A clone size is listed for some rows: how often the clone was seen (once, few, many), or a class if it is expanded.

v_gene	abundance	d_gene	j_gene	CDR3nt	CDR3aa
TRBV12-5	few	TRBD2	TRBJ2-1	TGTGCTAGTGGTCCGGGACTAGCGAACAATGAGCAGTTCTTC	CASGPGLANNEQFF
TRBV7-9	-	TRBD1	TRBJ2-7	TGTGCCAGCAGCTTAGCATTTCGGCAGGGGGACGAGCAGTACTTC	CASSLAFRQGDEQYF
TRBV28	-	TRBD1	TRBJ2-5	TGTGCCAGCAGTTTGGCTTTAGGGACAGCGGAAGAGACCCAGTACTTC	CASSLALGTAEETQYF
TRBV5-8	-	-	TRBJ2-5	TGTGCCAGCAGCTTGAGGGAGAGGGAGACCCAGTACTTC	CASSLRERETQYF
TRBV7-9	-	-	TRBJ2-7	TGTGCCAGCGCATCGAGGGAGTTTGAGGGTTACGAGCAGTACTTC	CASASREFEGYEQYF
TRBV6-6	-	-	TRBJ2-7	TGTGCCAGCAGTTATTCCAGGGGGGACAGCGGATACGAGCAGTACTTC	CASSYSRGDSGYEQYF
TRBV28	-	TRBD1	TRBJ2-7	TGTGCCAGCACTGGACAGGGCGTCTCCTACGAGCAGTACTTC	CASTGQGVSYEQYF
TRBV6-5	-	-	TRBJ2-5	TGTGCCAGCAGTTACTCGAGAGAGACCCAGTACTTC	CASSYSRETQYF
TRBV11-2	-	TRBD2	TRBJ2-3	TGTGCCAGCAGCTTAGTACTAGCGGGAGGGTCAGATACGCAGTATTTT	CASSLVLAGGSDTQYF
TRBV4-3	-	-	TRBJ2-1	TGCGCCAGCAGCCCTTTTAGCTCCTACAATGAGCAGTTCTTC	CASSPFSSYNEQFF
TRBV27	-	TRBD2	TRBJ2-1	TGTGCCAGCGGGCTAGGGACTAGCGGGATTCAGTTCTTC	CASGLGTSGIQFF
TRBV27	-	-	TRBJ2-5	TGTGCCAGCAGTTTTCAGGGCGTGGGAGAGACCCAGTACTTC	CASSFQGVGETQYF
TRBV11-3	-	TRBD1	TRBJ1-1	TGTGCCAGCAGCCTTGAAGGGACAGGGGGCGGCACTGAAGCTTTCTTT	CASSLEGTGGGTEAFF
TRBV30	-	TRBD2	TRBJ2-3	TGTGCCTGGAGGCTAGCGGGAGCGGCAGATACGCAGTATTTT	CAWRLAGAADTQYF
TRBV19	-	TRBD2	TRBJ2-1	TGTGCCAGTTCGACTAGCGGGAGATCAGGTGAGCAGTTCTTC	CASSTSGRSGEQFF
TRBV27	few	-	TRBJ1-2	TGTGCCAGCAGCCGAATCGGGACAACCCGGACTAACTATGGCTACACCTTC	CASSRIGTTRTNYGYTF
TRBV30	-	-	TRBJ2-3	TGTGCCTGGAGTCGGGGGTATGGCACAGATACGCAGTATTTT	CAWSRGYGTDTQYF
TRBV5-1	-	-	TRBJ2-5	TGCGCCAGCAGCCGTCAGGGAATTCTTGAGACCCAGTACTTC	CASSRQGILETQYF
TRBV6-6	-	TRBD1	TRBJ1-2	TGTGCCAGCAGTCCCCAGGGGGCTGGGTATGGCTACACCTTC	CASSPQGAGYGYTF
TRBV7-2	-	TRBD2	TRBJ2-3	TGTGCCAGCAGCTTAGGGGGACTAGCGGGTTTCCGCACAGATACGCAGTATTTT	CASSLGGLAGFRTDTQYF
TRBV30	-	TRBD1	TRBJ2-7	TGTGCCTGGGGAGACAGGGACGAGCAGTACTTC	CAWGDRDEQYF
TRBV30	once	TRBD1	TRBJ2-3	TGTGCCTGGACCGGGACAGGGGGCGCGAATACGCAGTATTTT	CAWTGTGGANTQYF
TRBV5-1	-	-	TRBJ1-2	TGCGCCAGCACCTACGGGGGGGACTATGGCTACACCTTC	CASTYGGDYGYTF
TRBV19	-	TRBD2	TRBJ2-1	TGTGCCAGTAGCACCCTACTAGCGCTGACCTACAATGAGCAGTTCTTC	CASSTLLALTYNEQFF